Each of the 20 T cell receptor beta chains below was sequenced from the same sample in a study of patients and donors after allogeneic stem cell transplantation. MiXCR, applied by TCRdb to the RT-PCR reads, yields one record per CDR3 protein. The data show about 150,000 distinct CDR3 sequences, with roughly two fifths seen just once and 40% to 55% held by the top ten. Sequenced input: blood, either unsorted or a sorted T cell fraction (not recorded which). The receptors shown here come from a human donor who was either an allogeneic HSCT recipient or a stem cell or donor lymphocyte infusion donor (not recorded which). It is not recorded whose cells these are; they may come from a transplant donor.

The rearrangement links TRBV9 to TRBJ2-1; D not certain. Between the trimmed V and J ends, which lost 3 bases and 0 bases, there was a span of 16 bases. CDR3 length: 17 residues. Germline V lookup: CDR1 SGDLS, CDR2 YYNGEE. Here the CDR3 reads CASSDRPGPSSYNEQFF. DNA for the CDR3: TGTGCCAGCAGCGACCGCCCAGGACCCAGCTCCTACAATGAGCAGTTCTTC.

This clonotype was seen only a few times. The CDR3 bases are TGTGCCAGCGGGATGTCAGTGGTGTTCTACACCTTC. It specifies CASGMSVVFYTF. The chain combines TRBV28 with TRBJ1-2; the D is unclear. CDR1 is MDHEN, CDR2 SYDVKM, per germline. The CDR3 has 12 amino acids. V lost 8 bases and J lost 10, with 17 bases in between.

The chain links TRBV28 to TRBJ1-3; tentative D call: TRBD1 (5 bases). In germline, CDR1 is MDHEN, CDR2 SYDVKM. The V gene lost 6 bases and the J gene lost 0 bases, with 12 bases spanning the gap. The length of the CDR3 is 15 residues. The CDR3 region has the DNA TGTGCCAGCAGCCTAACAGGCCGCTCTGGAAACACCATATATTTT. This translates into CASSLTGRSGNTIYF.

The chain combines TRBV29-1 with TRBJ1-1; the match to TRBD1 covers 10 bases. CDR1 is SQVTM and CDR2 is ANQGSEA in the germline V gene. The CDR3 sequence is 13 residues long. Trimming cost V 6 bases and J 4 bases; bases outside gene matches: 5. CDR3 sequence: CSVPGQGLTEAFF. As DNA, the CDR3 is TGCAGCGTCCCGGGACAGGGGCTCACTGAAGCTTTCTTT.

This clonotype was seen a few times. V and J are TRBV12-3 or TRBV12-4 and TRBJ1-5; D possibly corresponds to TRBD1 (5 bases). There are 14 residues in the CDR3. Trimming pared 3 bases from V and 4 bases from J, leaving 10 bases between. The CDR3, as DNA: TGTGCCAGCAGTTTCGGGCAGGGAAATCAGCCCCAGCATTTT. Encoded protein: CASSFGQGNQPQHF.

The V gene is TRBV29-1, the J gene TRBJ1-2; 7 bases are a match to TRBD1. Trimming cost V 3 bases and J 7 bases; bases outside gene matches: 8. CDR1 is SQVTM, CDR2 ANQGSEA, per germline. This CDR3 has 13 amino acids. Written as DNA, the CDR3 is TGCAGCGTTGAGGCAGGGGGGCAATCTGGCTACACCTTC. It translates to CSVEAGGQSGYTF.

The chain links TRBV29-1 to TRBJ2-7, with 7 bases aligning to TRBD1. V lost 7 bases and J lost 1; bases outside the gene matches: 16. The germline V gene has CDR1 SQVTM and CDR2 ANQGSEA. This CDR3 has 16 residues. The CDR3 DNA sequence: TGCAGCGCCAGCCTGGAGGCACAGGGGTTGTCCTACGAGCAGTACTTC. It specifies CSASLEAQGLSYEQYF.

The chain recombines TRBV4-3 with TRBJ1-3; D unresolved. Germline CDR1 reads LGHNA; CDR2 reads YSLEER. Trimming removed 4 bases from V and 4 bases from J, with 14 bases in between. This CDR3 has 15 residues. CDR3: CASSPDWAAGNTIYF. In DNA, the CDR3 is TGCGCCAGCAGCCCCGATTGGGCAGCAGGAAACACCATATATTTT.

This clonotype was seen repeatedly, ten times or more. J is TRBJ1-1 and V is TRBV7-9; unclear D gene. CDR1 is SEHNR, CDR2 FQNEAQ, per germline (reference sequence). CDR3 length: 13 residues. V lost 5 bases and J lost 1, with 8 bases in between. The CDR3 region is CASSGATNTEAFF. The CDR3 DNA follows: TGTGCCAGCAGCGGAGCTACGAACACTGAAGCTTTCTTT.

This clonotype was found a few times. The rearrangement links TRBV20-1 to TRBJ2-7; TRBD1 is a possible D gene (6 bases). The CDR3 is 14 amino acids. V was cut by 0 bases and J by 5 bases, with 14 bases left in between. Germline CDR1 reads DFQATT; CDR2 reads SNEGSKA (reference sequence). CDR3 nucleotide sequence: TGCAGTGCTAGAGAGAGAGGGGGACGGGACGAGCAGTACGTC. This codes for CSARERGGRDEQYV.

This clonotype occurred once. The chain joins TRBV6-5 to TRBJ2-1; TRBD1 agrees at 8 bases. Trimming at V came to 6 bases and at J to 4 bases, leaving 8 bases not matched to a gene. Per the germline V gene, CDR1 is MNHEY and CDR2 is SVGAGI. CDR3 length equals 15 residues. CDR3 loop: CASSPGQGVYNEQFF. DNA of the CDR3: TGTGCCAGCAGCCCCGGACAGGGAGTTTACAATGAGCAGTTCTTC.

In its sample, this clonotype was seen a few times. The chain is built from TRBV10-3 and TRBJ1-2; TRBD1 agrees at 9 bases. Germline V gene sequence: CDR1 ENHRY, CDR2 SYGVKD. Trimming cost V 4 bases and J 5 bases; bases outside gene matches: 5. The CDR3 covers 14 residues. CDR3 bases: TGTGCCATCAGTGGGACCGGGACAGGGTATGGCTACACCTTC. Its protein is CAISGTGTGYGYTF.

In its sample, this clonotype was seen a few times. This rearrangement joins TRBV7-2 to TRBJ2-1, with D perhaps matching TRBD2 (5 bases). The CDR3 covers 14 residues. V dropped 3 bases and J dropped 8 bases, with 14 bases sitting between them. CDR1 and CDR2 from the germline V gene are SGHTA and FQGNSA. Here the CDR3 reads CASSLSGVWDEQFF. CDR3 nucleotide sequence: TGTGCCAGCAGCTTGTCCGGGGTCTGGGATGAGCAGTTCTTC.

This clonotype was counted a few times. V gene TRBV5-1 combines with J gene TRBJ1-6; a weak D match, TRBD1 (6 bases). This CDR3 is 16 amino acids long. Trimming took 6 bases from V and 0 from J, leaving 13 bases between them. Per germline, CDR1 SGHRS and CDR2 YFSETQ. The CDR3, as DNA: TGCGCCAGCACCCGAGGGGGGGGCTCCTATAATTCACCCCTCCACTTT. Amino acids: CASTRGGGSYNSPLHF.

The table lists this clonotype with a few counts. The chain is built from TRBV12-3 or TRBV12-4 and TRBJ1-1; TRBD1 is a possible D gene (5 bases). V lost 3 bases, J lost 3 bases, and 23 bases lay in between. This CDR3 spans 18 amino acids. The CDR3 bases are TGTGCCAGCAGTTTGGTGGGTTATTCAGGGCAGATCGACACTGAAGCTTTCTTT. Its protein product is CASSLVGYSGQIDTEAFF.

The V call is TRBV29-1, the J call TRBJ2-7; D may be TRBD1 or TRBD2 (6 bases each). The germline V gene has CDR1 SQVTM and CDR2 ANQGSEA. This CDR3 has 15 amino acids. Deletions cut 2 bases from V and 2 bases from J, with 16 bases between. The CDR3 region is CSVEWRRDNTYEQYV. The CDR3 nucleotides are TGCAGCGTTGAATGGAGGCGGGACAACACCTACGAGCAGTACGTC.

This clonotype has more than one count but fewer than ten. V is TRBV2 and J is TRBJ2-5; no clear D. CDR3 size: 11 residues. V lost 8 bases and J lost 8, with 12 bases in between. CDR1 is SNHLY and CDR2 is FYNNEI in the germline V gene. CDR3 in amino acids: CASSSSGTQYF. CDR3 sequence (DNA): TGTGCCAGCTCCTCAAGTGGAACCCAGTACTTC.

This clonotype was detected only a few times. The V gene is TRBV5-1, the J gene TRBJ1-2; 10 bases align to TRBD1. Trimming took 1 base from V and 2 from J; bases not matched to a gene: 2. CDR1 is SGHRS, CDR2 YFSETQ, per germline. This CDR3 comprises 15 residues. The CDR3, as DNA: TGCGCCAGCAGCTTGTGGGACAGGGGAAACTATGGCTACACCTTC. Its protein is CASSLWDRGNYGYTF.

This clonotype was detected only a few times. This chain uses TRBV20-1 with TRBJ1-1, with a tentative D call TRBD1 (6 bases). V shed 1 base and J shed 4 bases, with 16 bases lying between them. Germline V gene data show CDR1 as DFQATT and CDR2 as SNEGSKA (reference sequence). This CDR3 comprises 15 residues. The CDR3 protein is CSARVETGLVTEAFF. As DNA, the CDR3 is TGCAGTGCTAGAGTCGAAACAGGGTTAGTCACTGAAGCTTTCTTT.

The J gene is TRBJ2-1, the V gene TRBV7-2; D is possibly TRBD1 or TRBD2 (5 bases each). The germline CDR1 and CDR2 sequences are SGHTA and FQGNSA. The CDR3 is made up of 14 amino acids. Trimming took 5 bases from V and 3 from J, leaving 11 bases between them. This CDR3 is CASSPGASYNEQFF. In DNA form, the CDR3 reads TGTGCCAGCAGCCCCGGGGCTAGCTACAATGAGCAGTTCTTC.